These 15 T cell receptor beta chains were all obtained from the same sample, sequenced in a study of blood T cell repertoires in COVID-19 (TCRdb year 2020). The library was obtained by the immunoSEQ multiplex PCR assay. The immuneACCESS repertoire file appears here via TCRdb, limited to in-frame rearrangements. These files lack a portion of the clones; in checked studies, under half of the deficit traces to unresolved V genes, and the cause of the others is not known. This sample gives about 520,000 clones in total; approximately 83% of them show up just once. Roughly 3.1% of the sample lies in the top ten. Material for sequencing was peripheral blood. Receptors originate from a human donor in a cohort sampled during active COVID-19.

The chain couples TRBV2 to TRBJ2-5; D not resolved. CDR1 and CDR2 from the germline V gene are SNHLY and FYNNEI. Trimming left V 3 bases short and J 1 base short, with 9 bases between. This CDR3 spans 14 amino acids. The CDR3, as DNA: TGTGCCAGCAGTGACGAAGCGATCCAAGAGACCCAGTACTTC. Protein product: CASSDEAIQETQYF.

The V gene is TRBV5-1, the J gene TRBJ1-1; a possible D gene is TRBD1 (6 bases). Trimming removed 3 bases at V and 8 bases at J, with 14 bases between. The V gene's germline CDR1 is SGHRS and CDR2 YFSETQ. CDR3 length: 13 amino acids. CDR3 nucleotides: TGCGCCAGCAGCTCACAGGGCCAGGGCGAAGCTTTCTTT. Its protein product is CASSSQGQGEAFF.

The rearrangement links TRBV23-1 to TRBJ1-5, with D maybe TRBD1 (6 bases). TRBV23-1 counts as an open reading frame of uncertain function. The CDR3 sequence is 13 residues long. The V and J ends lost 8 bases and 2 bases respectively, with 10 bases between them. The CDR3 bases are TGCGCCAGCGCCTCAGGGGGCAATCAGCCCCAGCATTTT. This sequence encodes CASASGGNQPQHF.

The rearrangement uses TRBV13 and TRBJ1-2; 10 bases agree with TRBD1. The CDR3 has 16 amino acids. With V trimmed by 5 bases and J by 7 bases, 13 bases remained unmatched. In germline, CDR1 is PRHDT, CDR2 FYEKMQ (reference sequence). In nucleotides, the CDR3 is TGTGCCAGCAGCCCCACGACTAGACAGGGGGCCGGTGGCTACACCTTC. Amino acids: CASSPTTRQGAGGYTF.

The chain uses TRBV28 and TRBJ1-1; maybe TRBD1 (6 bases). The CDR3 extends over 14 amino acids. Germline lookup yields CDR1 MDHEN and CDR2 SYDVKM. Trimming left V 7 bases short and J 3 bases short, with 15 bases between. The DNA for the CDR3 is TGTGCCAGCACCCCCAGCAGGGGACACACTGAAGCTTTCTTT. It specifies CASTPSRGHTEAFF.

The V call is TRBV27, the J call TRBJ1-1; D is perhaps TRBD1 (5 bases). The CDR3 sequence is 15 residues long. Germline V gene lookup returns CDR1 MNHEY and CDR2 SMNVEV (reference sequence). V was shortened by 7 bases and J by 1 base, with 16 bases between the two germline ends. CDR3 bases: TGTGCCAGCACAATGCGGGGCGTTCCGAACACTGAAGCTTTCTTT. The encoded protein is CASTMRGVPNTEAFF.

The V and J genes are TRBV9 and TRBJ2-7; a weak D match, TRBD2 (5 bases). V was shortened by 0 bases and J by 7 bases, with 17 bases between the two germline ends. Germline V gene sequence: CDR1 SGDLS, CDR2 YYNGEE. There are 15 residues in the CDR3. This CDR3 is CASSVEAALVEEQYF. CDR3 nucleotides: TGTGCCAGCAGCGTAGAGGCGGCACTAGTTGAAGAGCAGTACTTC.

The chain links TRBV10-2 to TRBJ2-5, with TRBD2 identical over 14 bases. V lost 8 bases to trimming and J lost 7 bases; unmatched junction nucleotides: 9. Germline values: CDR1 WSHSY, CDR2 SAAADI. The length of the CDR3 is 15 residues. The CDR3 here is CASAGLAGDGGTQYF. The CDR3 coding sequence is TGCGCCAGCGCGGGACTAGCGGGAGATGGAGGGACCCAGTACTTC.

The CDR3 loop reads CASSLGGSSGNTIYF. DNA of the CDR3: TGTGCCAGCAGCTTAGGAGGGTCTAGTGGAAACACCATATATTTT. The rearrangement links TRBV7-2 to TRBJ1-3; no definite D call. The CDR3 contains 15 residues. Per the germline V gene, CDR1 is SGHTA and CDR2 is FQGNSA. Trimming left V 1 base short and J 3 bases short, with 10 bases between.

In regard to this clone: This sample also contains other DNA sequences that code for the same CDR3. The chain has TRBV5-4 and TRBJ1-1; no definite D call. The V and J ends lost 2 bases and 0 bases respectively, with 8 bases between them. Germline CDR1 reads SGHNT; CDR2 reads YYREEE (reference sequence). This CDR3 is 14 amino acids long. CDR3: CASSLRGVNTEAFF. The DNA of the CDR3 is TGTGCCAGCAGCTTACGGGGAGTGAACACTGAAGCTTTCTTT.

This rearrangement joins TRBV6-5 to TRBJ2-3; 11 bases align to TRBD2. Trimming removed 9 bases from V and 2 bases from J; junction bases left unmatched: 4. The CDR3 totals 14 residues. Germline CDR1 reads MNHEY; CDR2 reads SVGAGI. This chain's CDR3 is CASGTSGSTDTQYF. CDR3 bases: TGTGCCAGTGGGACTAGCGGATCCACAGATACGCAGTATTTT.

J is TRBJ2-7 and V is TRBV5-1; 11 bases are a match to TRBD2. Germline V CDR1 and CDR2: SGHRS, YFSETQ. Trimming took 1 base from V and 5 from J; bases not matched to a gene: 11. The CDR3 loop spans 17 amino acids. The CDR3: CASSLIAGGPSSNEQYF. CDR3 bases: TGCGCCAGCAGCTTGATAGCGGGAGGGCCAAGTTCCAACGAGCAGTACTTC.

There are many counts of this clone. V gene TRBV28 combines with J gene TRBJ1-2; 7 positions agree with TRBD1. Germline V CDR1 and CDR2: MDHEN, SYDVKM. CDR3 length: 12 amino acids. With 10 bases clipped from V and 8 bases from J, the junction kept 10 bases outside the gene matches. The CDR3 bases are TGTGCCACCCAAGACAGGGTTTGGGGCTACACCTTC. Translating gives CATQDRVWGYTF.

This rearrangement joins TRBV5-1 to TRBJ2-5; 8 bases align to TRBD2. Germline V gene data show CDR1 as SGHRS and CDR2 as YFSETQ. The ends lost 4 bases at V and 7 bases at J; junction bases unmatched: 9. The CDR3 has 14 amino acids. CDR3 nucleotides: TGCGCCAGCAGCCTCAGTAGCGGGGCGGGGACCCAGTACTTC. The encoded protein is CASSLSSGAGTQYF.

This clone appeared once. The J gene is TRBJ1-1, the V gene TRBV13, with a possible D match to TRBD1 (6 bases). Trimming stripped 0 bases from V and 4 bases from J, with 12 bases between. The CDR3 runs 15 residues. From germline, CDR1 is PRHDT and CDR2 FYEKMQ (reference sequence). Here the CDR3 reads CASSLGDRRGTEAFF. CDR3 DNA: TGTGCCAGCAGCTTAGGCGACAGGCGTGGCACTGAAGCTTTCTTT.